This T cell receptor beta chain appears in the sequencing data of a study of tumor-infiltrating lymphocytes in localized non-small cell lung cancer. Study-wide background: Patients included smokers and never-smokers with various histologies, some sampled after neoadjuvant chemotherapy. Whole-study findings and limits: Each assay used a separate piece of the same tissue. Compared with uninvolved lung, tumors showed higher T cell infiltration by TCRbeta sequencing. No T-cell fraction difference was seen between IM1 and IM2 tumors.

Data came from immunoSEQ multiplex PCR; TCRdb stores just in-frame clones and leaves some out. The data hold about 16,000 clones, with approximately 72% observed a single time. A remark on this clone: Antigen: not known.

Trimming stripped 0 bases from V and 5 bases from J, with 14 bases between. Germline CDR1 is MGHRA and CDR2 is YSYEKL. The CDR3 covers 15 residues. The V gene is TRBV4-1, the J gene TRBJ2-7; no clear D. The sample consisted of lung tumor tissue. This TCR came from a human donor with non-small cell lung cancer. The CDR3 reads CASSQDGIAVNEQYF. In DNA, the CDR3 is TGCGCCAGCAGCCAAGATGGGATAGCTGTCAACGAGCAGTACTTC.